The clone carrying this T cell receptor (beta chain) was recorded many times. Each CDR3 protein gets one entry after TCRdb re-called the 5' RACE reads with MiXCR. The table lists 250,000 to 350,000 distinct CDR3 sequences, roughly 21% of them singletons. This sample is drawn from a study of T-cell memory formation after mild COVID-19. V was trimmed by 7 bases and J by 6 bases, leaving 19 bases between them. Germline V gene lookup returns CDR1 MNHNY and CDR2 SVGAGI (reference sequence). This CDR3 is built from 14 residues. V and J are TRBV6-6 and TRBJ2-7; D perhaps matches TRBD2 (5 bases). This clonotype originated in a man aged 18-30 years who had mild COVID-19 (a few samples of this study predate the infection). Cell type and time point are not known. The sample taken for sequencing was PBMCs or a T cell subset sorted from them (not recorded which). CDR3 sequence (DNA): TGTGCCAGCATGAGGACCGGGGAGATGGGCGAGCAGTACGTC. Translated, it gives CASMRTGEMGEQYV.